A selection of T cell receptor beta chains follows, all from one sample in a study of identifying expanded T cells in peripheral blood. Here immunoSEQ multiplex PCR was the method, and the copy in TCRdb shows in-frame clones only, minus some. The sample includes about 82,000 clones, roughly 89% seen only once; the top ten take 7% to 8.5%. Material for sequencing was blood. These receptors were obtained from a person aged 18-70 years in good health. Each CDR3 is given with its conserved first and last residue. The order of the fields is clone size, V gene, D gene, J gene, CDR3 protein, CDR3 DNA. A D gene is named only where the DNA matches it firmly. Size is omitted from some rows. Given values are once, few, many or a class for expanded clones.

-	TRBV9	TRBD2	TRBJ2-3	CASSGSGTSGRSGTDTQYF	TGTGCCAGCAGCGGATCCGGGACTAGCGGGAGGTCTGGCACAGATACGCAGTATTTT
-	TRBV6-1	TRBD1	TRBJ1-2	CASTETGIDYGYTF	TGTGCCAGCACCGAGACAGGGATTGACTATGGCTACACCTTC
-	TRBV5-1	-	TRBJ2-7	CASRMSSNSYEQYF	TGCGCCAGCAGAATGAGTTCTAATTCGTACGAGCAGTACTTC
-	TRBV6-5	-	TRBJ2-7	CASSYRQGYEQYF	TGTGCCAGCAGTTACCGGCAGGGATACGAGCAGTACTTC
once	TRBV7-9	-	TRBJ2-7	CASSFSGRGLDEQYF	TGTGCCAGCAGCTTTTCTGGGAGAGGTCTGGACGAGCAGTACTTC
-	TRBV6-6	-	TRBJ1-3	CASSYGAARNTIYF	TGTGCCAGCAGTTACGGGGCGGCCAGAAACACCATATATTTT
-	TRBV2	-	TRBJ1-2	CASSVQGYYGYTF	TGTGCCAGCAGTGTCCAGGGGTACTATGGCTACACCTTC
-	TRBV11-3	-	TRBJ2-3	CASGDSMGQGDTQYF	TGTGCCAGCGGTGATAGTATGGGCCAGGGAGATACGCAGTATTTT
-	TRBV6-1	-	TRBJ1-5	CASSGWDNQPQHF	TGTGCCAGCAGTGGCTGGGACAATCAGCCCCAGCATTTT
-	TRBV11-2	TRBD2	TRBJ2-1	CASSLGFTSGRLSYNEQFF	TGTGCCAGCAGCTTAGGTTTTACTAGCGGGAGGCTCTCCTACAATGAGCAGTTCTTC
few	TRBV5-1	-	TRBJ1-4	CASSLDPGAATNEKLFF	TGCGCCAGCAGCTTGGATCCGGGGGCTGCAACTAATGAAAAACTGTTTTTT
-	TRBV29-1	-	TRBJ1-2	CSVARQVTLDYGYTF	TGCAGCGTGGCCCGACAGGTTACTCTGGACTATGGCTACACCTTC
-	TRBV18	-	TRBJ2-1	CASTLGGSSSYNEQFF	TGTGCCAGCACCTTGGGGGGCTCGAGCTCCTACAATGAGCAGTTCTTC
-	TRBV5-4	-	TRBJ1-1	CASSLGGEAFF	TGTGCCAGCAGCTTGGGGGGTGAAGCTTTCTTT
-	TRBV9	-	TRBJ2-7	CASSVQAGTYEQYF	TGTGCCAGCAGCGTTCAAGCGGGCACCTACGAGCAGTACTTC
-	TRBV7-6	TRBD1	TRBJ2-7	CASSQSTGAYEQYF	TGTGCCAGCAGCCAAAGTACAGGGGCCTACGAGCAGTACTTC
-	TRBV6-4	-	TRBJ1-1	CASSRELNTEAFF	TGTGCCAGCAGTAGGGAATTGAACACTGAAGCTTTCTTT
-	TRBV14	-	TRBJ2-7	CASSQDQVASTEYEQYF	TGTGCCAGCAGCCAAGATCAGGTGGCGTCAACTGAATACGAGCAGTACTTC